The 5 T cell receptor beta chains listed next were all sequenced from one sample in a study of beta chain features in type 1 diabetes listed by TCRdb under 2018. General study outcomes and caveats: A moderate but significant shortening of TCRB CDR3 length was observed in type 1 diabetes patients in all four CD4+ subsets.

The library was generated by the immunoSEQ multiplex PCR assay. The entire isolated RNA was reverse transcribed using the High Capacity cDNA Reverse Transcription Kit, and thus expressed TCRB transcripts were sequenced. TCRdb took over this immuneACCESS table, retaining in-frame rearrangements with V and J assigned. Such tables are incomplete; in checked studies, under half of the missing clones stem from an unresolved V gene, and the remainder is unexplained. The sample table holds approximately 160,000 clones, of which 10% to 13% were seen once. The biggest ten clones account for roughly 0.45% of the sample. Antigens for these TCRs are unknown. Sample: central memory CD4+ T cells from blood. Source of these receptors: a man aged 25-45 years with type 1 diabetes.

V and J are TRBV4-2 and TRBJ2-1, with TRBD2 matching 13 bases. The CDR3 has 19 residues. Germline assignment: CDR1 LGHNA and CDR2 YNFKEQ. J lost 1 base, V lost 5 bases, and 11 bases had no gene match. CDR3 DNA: TGTGCCAGCAGCTCTCGGACTAGCGGGAGTATAGGGTCCTACAATGAGCAGTTCTTC. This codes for CASSSRTSGSIGSYNEQFF.

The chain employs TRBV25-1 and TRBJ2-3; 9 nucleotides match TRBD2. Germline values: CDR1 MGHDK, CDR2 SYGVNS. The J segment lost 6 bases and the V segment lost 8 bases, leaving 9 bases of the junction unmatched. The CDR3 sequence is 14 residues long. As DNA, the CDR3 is TGTGCCAGCTCCTTAGCGGGAGCGTTGGATACGCAGTATTTT. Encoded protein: CASSLAGALDTQYF.

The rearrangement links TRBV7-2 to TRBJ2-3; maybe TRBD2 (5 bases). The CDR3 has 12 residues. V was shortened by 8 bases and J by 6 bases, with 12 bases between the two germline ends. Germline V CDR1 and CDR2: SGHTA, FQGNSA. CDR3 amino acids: CASSPSGDTQYF. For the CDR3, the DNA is TGTGCCAGCTCACCCTCGGGGGATACGCAGTATTTT.

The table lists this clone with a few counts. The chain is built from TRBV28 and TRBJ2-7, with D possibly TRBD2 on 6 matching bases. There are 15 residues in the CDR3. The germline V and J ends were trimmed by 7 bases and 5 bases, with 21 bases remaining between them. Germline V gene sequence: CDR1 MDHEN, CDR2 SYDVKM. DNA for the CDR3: TGTGCCAGCACCCCCCCTCGGGGACTCAGCAACGAGCAGTACTTC. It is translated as CASTPPRGLSNEQYF.

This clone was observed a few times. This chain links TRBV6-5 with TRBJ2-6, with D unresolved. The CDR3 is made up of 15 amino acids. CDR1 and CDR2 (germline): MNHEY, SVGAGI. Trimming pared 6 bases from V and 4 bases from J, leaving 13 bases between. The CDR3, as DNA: TGTGCCAGCAGCCTTCGGAGTGCCGGGGCCAACGTCCTGACTTTC. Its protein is CASSLRSAGANVLTF.